The source of this T cell receptor beta chain is a study of lymphopenia after photon versus proton radiotherapy. The method was immunoSEQ multiplex PCR; TCRdb's version includes in-frame clones alone and lacks a portion of them. The data hold 8,000 or so clones, with around 88% observed a single time. Germline V gene sequence: CDR1 SGHRS, CDR2 YFSETQ. The J segment lost 2 bases and the V segment lost 0 bases, leaving 2 bases of the junction unmatched. CDR3 length: 15 residues. This specimen was peripheral blood, taken from a patient treated with photon-based radiotherapy. The receptor was derived from an elderly man with cholangiocarcinoma. V and J are TRBV5-1 and TRBJ2-5, with 9 bases fitting TRBD1. The CDR3 loop reads CASSLGTGAQETQYF. In DNA, the CDR3 is TGCGCCAGCAGCTTGGGGACAGGGGCACAAGAGACCCAGTACTTC.